These T cell receptor beta chains were read from a single sample in a study of T cells in Graves' hyperthyroidism and ophthalmopathy. TCRdb ran MiXCR on the multiplex PCR reads and lists one entry per CDR3 protein. Of some 650,000 distinct CDR3 sequences listed, 16% are singletons. Sequencing used blood. These receptor sequences come from a woman in her thirties or forties with Graves' ophthalmopathy. Both conserved end residues are part of each CDR3. D genes are given only for firm matches. Clone size is shown for a subset of rows, as once, few, many or a class of expanded clone.

>many|NA|TRBV7-8|TRBJ2-1
CASSFKPLGEQFF
TGTGCCAGCAGCTTTAAGCCCCTGGGGGAGCAGTTCTTC
>few|NA|TRBV20-1|TRBJ1-1
CSARDWAARGTEAFF
TGCAGTGCTAGAGATTGGGCCGCCCGGGGCACTGAAGCTTTCTTT
>NA|TRBD2|TRBV7-2|TRBJ2-3
CASSLVVAGEILGTDTQYF
TGTGCCAGCAGCTTAGTGGTAGCGGGGGAGATCCTAGGCACAGATACGCAGTATTTT
>many|NA|TRBV11-2|TRBJ2-1
CASSFEAGQQFF
TGTGCCAGCAGCTTTGAGGCGGGGCAGCAGTTCTTC
>NA|TRBD1|TRBV7-9|TRBJ2-1
CASSPSLLGQDYNEQFF
TGTGCCAGCAGCCCCTCTCTTCTAGGACAGGATTACAATGAGCAGTTCTTC
>NA|NA|TRBV27|TRBJ2-6
CASSLDPGRANVLTF
TGTGCCAGCAGTTTAGACCCAGGCAGGGCCAACGTCCTGACTTTC
>NA|TRBD2|TRBV20-1|TRBJ2-1
CSARDELAGGYEQFF
TGCAGTGCTAGAGATGAACTAGCGGGGGGCTATGAGCAGTTCTTC
>many|NA|TRBV7-9|TRBJ2-7
CASSSRDEQYF
TGTGCCAGCAGCTCCAGGGACGAGCAGTACTTC
>NA|TRBD2|TRBV15|TRBJ2-7
CATSRDLLAGALSYEQYF
TGTGCCACCAGCAGAGATCTGCTAGCGGGGGCCCTCTCCTACGAGCAGTACTTC
>many|NA|TRBV7-9|TRBJ1-5
CASSLEEGGSPQHF
TGTGCCAGCAGCTTAGAGGAAGGGGGGTCGCCCCAGCATTTT
>few|NA|TRBV18|TRBJ1-1
CASSPLELNTEAFF
TGTGCCAGCTCACCATTGGAGCTCAACACTGAAGCTTTCTTT
>few|TRBD2|TRBV7-9|TRBJ2-1
CASSSGLTHEQFF
TGTGCCAGCAGCTCGGGACTAACCCATGAGCAGTTCTTC
>many|NA|TRBV6-2/TRBV6-3|TRBJ1-1
CASTPGAYRLNTEAFF
TGTGCCAGCACCCCCGGGGCTTATCGACTGAACACTGAAGCTTTCTTT
>few|TRBD1|TRBV19|TRBJ1-1
CASSTRQGQMNTEAFF
TGTGCCAGTAGTACCCGACAGGGACAGATGAACACTGAAGCTTTCTTT
>NA|NA|TRBV12-3/TRBV12-4|TRBJ1-5
CASSLERPGGVRNQPQHF
TGTGCCAGCAGTTTGGAGAGGCCGGGTGGTGTACGGAATCAGCCCCAGCATTTT
>many|NA|TRBV7-9|TRBJ2-7
CASSLGDYEQYF
TGTGCCAGCAGCTTAGGCGACTACGAGCAGTACTTC
>NA|NA|TRBV7-2|TRBJ1-2
CASSFDGSNNYGYTF
TGTGCCAGCAGCTTTGACGGATCTAACAACTATGGCTACACCTTC
>few|NA|TRBV3-1|TRBJ2-1
CASSQDEGNGQFF
TGTGCCAGCAGCCAAGATGAGGGCAATGGGCAGTTCTTC
>many|NA|TRBV30|TRBJ1-5
CAWSSSGNQPQHF
TGTGCCTGGAGCTCATCAGGAAATCAGCCCCAGCATTTT
>NA|NA|TRBV5-1|TRBJ2-3
CASSPQAGGGLDTQYF
TGCGCCAGCAGCCCCCAGGCTGGTGGGGGCCTGGATACGCAGTATTTT
>few|TRBD2|TRBV5-1|TRBJ2-3
CASSYQREEDTQYF
TGCGCCAGCAGCTACCAGCGGGAGGAAGATACGCAGTATTTT
>NA|TRBD1|TRBV5-1|TRBJ1-2
CASSLVSGTANYGYTF
TGCGCCAGCAGCTTGGTGTCCGGGACAGCTAACTATGGCTACACCTTC
>NA|NA|TRBV4-1|TRBJ1-1
CASSQVLGAGTEAFF
TGCGCCAGCAGCCAAGTTTTGGGGGCGGGCACTGAAGCTTTCTTT
>many|TRBD1|TRBV20-1|TRBJ2-2
CSARGEDRENTGELFF
TGCAGTGCTAGAGGCGAGGACAGGGAGAACACCGGGGAGCTGTTTTTT
>once|NA|TRBV7-2|TRBJ1-2
CASSFQGSFYGYTF
TGTGCCAGCAGCTTTCAGGGCTCCTTCTATGGCTACACCTTC
>NA|TRBD2|TRBV7-9|TRBJ2-5
CASSRPLAELYQETQYF
TGTGCCAGCAGCCGGCCCCTAGCGGAGCTGTACCAAGAGACCCAGTACTTC
>many|TRBD1|TRBV11-2|TRBJ2-1
CASSLNRGNEQFF
TGTGCCAGCAGCTTAAACAGGGGCAATGAGCAGTTCTTC